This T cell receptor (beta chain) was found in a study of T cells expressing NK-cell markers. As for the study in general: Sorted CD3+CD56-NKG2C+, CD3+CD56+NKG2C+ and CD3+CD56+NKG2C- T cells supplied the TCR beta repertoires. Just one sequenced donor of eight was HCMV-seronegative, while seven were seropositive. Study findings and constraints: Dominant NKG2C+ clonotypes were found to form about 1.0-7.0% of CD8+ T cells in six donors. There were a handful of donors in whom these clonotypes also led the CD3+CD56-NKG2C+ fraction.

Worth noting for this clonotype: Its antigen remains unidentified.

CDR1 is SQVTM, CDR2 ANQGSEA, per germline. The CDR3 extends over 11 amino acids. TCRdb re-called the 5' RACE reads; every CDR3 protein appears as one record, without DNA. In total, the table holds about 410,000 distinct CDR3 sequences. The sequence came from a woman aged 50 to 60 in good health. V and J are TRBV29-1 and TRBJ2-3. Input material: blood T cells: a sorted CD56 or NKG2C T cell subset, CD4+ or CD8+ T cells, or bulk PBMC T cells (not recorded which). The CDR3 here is CSASSTDTQYF.